This T cell receptor beta chain was identified during a study of blood T cell repertoires in COVID-19. Germline V gene data show CDR1 as SGHNT and CDR2 as YENEEA. With 3 bases removed from V and 2 bases from J, the gap between germline ends came to 10 bases. The CDR3 contains 14 residues. Participants were aged 18 to 89 years from 20 to 30 US areas. Clones were read by immunoSEQ multiplex PCR, and TCRdb kept only the in-frame ones, dropping some. The repertoire consists of some 420,000 clones, with 80% to 90% occurring once and the leading ten covering around 1.1%. The sequenced material came from PBMCs or T cells enriched from blood (not recorded which). The J gene is TRBJ1-1, the V gene TRBV11-3; D gene ambiguous. This clonotype originated in a man between 25 and 39 years old who had recovered from COVID-19. The CDR3 protein is CASSLGGENTEAFF. The CDR3 nucleotides are TGTGCCAGCAGCTTGGGCGGGGAAAACACTGAAGCTTTCTTT.